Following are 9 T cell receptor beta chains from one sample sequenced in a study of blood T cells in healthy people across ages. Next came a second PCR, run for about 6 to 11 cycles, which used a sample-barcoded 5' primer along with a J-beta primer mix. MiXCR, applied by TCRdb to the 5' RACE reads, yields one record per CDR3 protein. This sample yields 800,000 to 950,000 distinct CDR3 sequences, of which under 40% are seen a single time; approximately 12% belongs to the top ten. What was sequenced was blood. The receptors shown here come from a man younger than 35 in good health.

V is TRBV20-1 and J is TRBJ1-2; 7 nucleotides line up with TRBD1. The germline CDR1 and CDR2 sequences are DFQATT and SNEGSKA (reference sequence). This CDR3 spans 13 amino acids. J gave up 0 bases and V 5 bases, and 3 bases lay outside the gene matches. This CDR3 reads CSAQGDANYGYTF. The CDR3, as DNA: TGCAGTGCTCAGGGGGACGCTAACTATGGCTACACCTTC.

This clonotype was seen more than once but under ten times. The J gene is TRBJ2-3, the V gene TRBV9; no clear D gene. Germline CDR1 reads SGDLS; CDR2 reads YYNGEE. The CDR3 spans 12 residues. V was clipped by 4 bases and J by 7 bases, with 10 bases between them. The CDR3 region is CASSTRGYTQYF. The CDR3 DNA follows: TGTGCCAGCAGCACGAGAGGCTATACGCAGTATTTT.

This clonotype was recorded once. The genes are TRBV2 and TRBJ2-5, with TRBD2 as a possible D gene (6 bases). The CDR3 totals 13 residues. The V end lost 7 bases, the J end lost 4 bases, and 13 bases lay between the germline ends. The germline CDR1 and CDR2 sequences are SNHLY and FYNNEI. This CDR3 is CASKPDGGETQYF. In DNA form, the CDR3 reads TGTGCCAGCAAACCTGACGGGGGAGAGACCCAGTACTTC.

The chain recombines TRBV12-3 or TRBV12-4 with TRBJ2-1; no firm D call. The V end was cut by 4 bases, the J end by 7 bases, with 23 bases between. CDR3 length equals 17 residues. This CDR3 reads CASSWDRVGQERNEQFF. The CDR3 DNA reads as TGTGCCAGCAGTTGGGATCGGGTCGGGCAGGAACGGAATGAGCAGTTCTTC.

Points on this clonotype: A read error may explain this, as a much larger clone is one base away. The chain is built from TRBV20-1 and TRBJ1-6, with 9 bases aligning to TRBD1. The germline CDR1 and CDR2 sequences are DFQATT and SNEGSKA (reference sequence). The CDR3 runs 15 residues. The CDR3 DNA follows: TGCAGTGCTGAACCCTCGACAGGGGGAAATTCACCCCTCCCCTTT. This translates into CSAEPSTGGNSPLPF.

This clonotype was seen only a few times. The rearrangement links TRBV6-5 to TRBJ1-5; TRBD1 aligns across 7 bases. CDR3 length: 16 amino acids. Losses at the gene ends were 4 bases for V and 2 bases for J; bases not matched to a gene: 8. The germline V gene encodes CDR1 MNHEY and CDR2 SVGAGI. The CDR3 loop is CASSFDRVYCNQPQHF. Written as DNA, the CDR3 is TGTGCCAGCAGTTTCGACAGGGTTTATTGCAATCAGCCCCAGCATTTT.

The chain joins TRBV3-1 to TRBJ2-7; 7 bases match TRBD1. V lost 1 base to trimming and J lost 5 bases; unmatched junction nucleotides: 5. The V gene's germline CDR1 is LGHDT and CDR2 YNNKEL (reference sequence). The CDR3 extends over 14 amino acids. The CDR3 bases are TGTGCCAGCAGCCAAGCCGGGACAGCCAACGAGCAGTACTTC. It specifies CASSQAGTANEQYF.

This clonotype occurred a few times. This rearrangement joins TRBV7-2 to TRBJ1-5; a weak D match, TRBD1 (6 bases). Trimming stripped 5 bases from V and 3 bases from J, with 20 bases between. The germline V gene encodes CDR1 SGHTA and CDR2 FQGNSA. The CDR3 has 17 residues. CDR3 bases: TGTGCCAGCAGCCCCCGGGGGACGACAGGTCCCAATCAGCCCCAGCATTTT. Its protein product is CASSPRGTTGPNQPQHF. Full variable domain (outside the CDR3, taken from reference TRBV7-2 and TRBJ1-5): GAGVSQSPSNKVTEKGKDVELRCDPISGHTALYWYRQSLGQGLEFLIYFQGNSAPDKSGLPSDRFSAERTGGSVSTLTIQRTQQEDSAVYLCASSPRGTTGPNQPQHFGDGTRLSIL.

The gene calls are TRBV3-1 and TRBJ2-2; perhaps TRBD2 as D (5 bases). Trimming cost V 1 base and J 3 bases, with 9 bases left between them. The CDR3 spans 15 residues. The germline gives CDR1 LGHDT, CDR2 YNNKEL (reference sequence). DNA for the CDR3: TGTGCCAGCAGCCAAGCCGGGGTCGACACCGGGGAGCTGTTTTTT. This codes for CASSQAGVDTGELFF.